These 18 T cell receptor beta chains originate from one sample sequenced in a study of blood T cell repertoires in COVID-19 (TCRdb year 2020). Receptor libraries were prepared by the immunoSEQ multiplex PCR assay. In TCRdb, the immuneACCESS table is reduced to in-frame sequences with V and J assigned. These tables do not hold every clone; where another copy was compared, an unresolved V gene accounts for under half, and the others remain unexplained. The sample profile shows 90,000 or so clones; 86% of them were found once. The ten largest clonotypes hold 25% of the sample. Sequenced material: peripheral blood. All receptors derive from a human donor in a cohort sampled during active COVID-19.

This clone was observed a few times. The chain has TRBV4-1 and TRBJ2-1, with TRBD2 identical over 9 bases. V was pared by 1 base and J by 0 bases, with 7 bases of the junction left unmatched. The CDR3 extends over 18 amino acids. The germline V gene encodes CDR1 MGHRA and CDR2 YSYEKL. The chain's CDR3 is CASSQGGLAGSSYNEQFF. The CDR3 coding sequence is TGCGCCAGCAGCCAAGGGGGGCTAGCGGGGAGCTCCTACAATGAGCAGTTCTTC.

The V and J genes are TRBV7-8 and TRBJ2-3; 8 bases are a match to TRBD2. Per germline, CDR1 SGHVS and CDR2 FQNEAQ. CDR3 length: 18 residues. V gave up 4 bases and J gave up 2 bases; unmatched junction bases: 14. The CDR3 DNA sequence: TGTGCCAGCAGCTACCGTAGAGGGACTAGGGCCACCACAGATACGCAGTATTTT. Translating it yields CASSYRRGTRATTDTQYF.

This clone was recorded only once. The J gene is TRBJ2-7, the V gene TRBV9, with TRBD2 matching over 10 bases. V shed 4 bases and J 2 bases; nucleotides not matched to a gene: 6. The CDR3 is 15 amino acids. Germline loops: CDR1 SGDLS, CDR2 YYNGEE. Here the CDR3 reads CASSPSSGGAYEQYF. CDR3 DNA: TGTGCCAGCAGCCCCAGCAGCGGGGGGGCCTACGAGCAGTACTTC.

A few counts support this clone. The V and J genes are TRBV27 and TRBJ1-5; perhaps TRBD1 as D (6 bases). Trimming left V 2 bases short and J 3 bases short, with 20 bases between. The germline gives CDR1 MNHEY, CDR2 SMNVEV (reference sequence). CDR3 length: 18 amino acids. Here the CDR3 reads CASSLKGGEVGDNQPQHF. The CDR3, as DNA: TGTGCCAGCAGTTTAAAAGGGGGAGAAGTAGGCGACAATCAGCCCCAGCATTTT.

In its sample, this clone was seen a few times. This sequence joins TRBV5-4 and TRBJ2-7, with D possibly being TRBD2 (6 bases). The CDR3 contains 14 residues. Germline CDR1 SGHNT, CDR2 YYREEE (reference sequence). V dropped 10 bases and J dropped 2 bases, with 19 bases sitting between them. The CDR3 loop is CAEVRRVYTYEQYF. The CDR3 nucleotides read TGTGCCGAGGTAAGGAGGGTATACACCTACGAGCAGTACTTC.

The chain is built from TRBV6-6 and TRBJ1-6; no clear D. The CDR3 loop spans 14 amino acids. Germline loops: CDR1 MNHNY, CDR2 SVGAGI (reference sequence). Trimming took off 5 bases at V and 8 bases at J, with 13 bases between the two ends. In DNA, the CDR3 is TGTGCCAGCAGTATAACCGGCCAGGATTCACCCCTCCACTTT. Translating gives CASSITGQDSPLHF.

The J gene is TRBJ2-6, the V gene TRBV4-1; TRBD2 matches 14 bases. The CDR3 extends over 19 amino acids. The germline CDR1 and CDR2 sequences are MGHRA and YSYEKL. The trim removed 0 bases at V and 2 bases at J, leaving 3 bases unmatched. CDR3 in DNA: TGCGCCAGCAGCCAAGACCCGACTAGCGGGAGGGCTGGGGCCAACGTCCTGACTTTC. It specifies CASSQDPTSGRAGANVLTF.

The chain carries TRBV24-1 and TRBJ2-2; the D gene is possibly TRBD2 (6 bases). Germline-derived CDR1 and CDR2 are KGHDR and SFDVKD. The CDR3 covers 14 residues. The V and J ends lost 7 bases and 4 bases respectively, with 12 bases between them. For the CDR3, the DNA is TGTGCCACCAGCATTCAGGGAGGCACCGGGGAGCTGTTTTTT. Translated: CATSIQGGTGELFF.

This clone was seen just once. This chain links TRBV5-4 with TRBJ2-1; possibly TRBD2 for D (7 bases). The V gene's germline CDR1 is SGHNT and CDR2 YYREEE (reference sequence). This CDR3 is built from 15 residues. The V gene lost 0 bases and the J gene lost 5 bases, with 12 bases spanning the gap. For the CDR3, the DNA is TGTGCCAGCAGCTTGGAGGGGGGGCGCAACAATGAGCAGTTCTTC. Protein sequence: CASSLEGGRNNEQFF. The full variable domain, completed using reference TRBV5-4 and TRBJ2-1, is ETGVTQSPTHLIKTRGQQVTLRCSSQSGHNTVSWYQQALGQGPQFIFQYYREEENGRGNFPPRFSGLQFPNYSSELNVNALELDDSALYLCASSLEGGRNNEQFFGPGTRLTVL.

This clone was counted only a few times. This rearrangement joins TRBV5-8 to TRBJ2-4; a weak D match, TRBD2 (6 bases). The V end was cut by 2 bases, the J end by 0 bases, with 18 bases between. Per the germline V gene, CDR1 is SGHTS and CDR2 is YDEGEE. CDR3 length equals 18 residues. This chain's CDR3 is CASSLRWRGQLAKNIQYF. The CDR3 DNA reads as TGTGCCAGCAGCTTACGGTGGAGGGGTCAACTAGCCAAAAACATTCAGTACTTC.

The chain uses TRBV6-2 or TRBV6-3 and TRBJ2-7, with 8 bases lining up with TRBD1. Trimming removed 5 bases from V and 3 bases from J; junction bases left unmatched: 6. Germline CDR1 is MNHEY and CDR2 is SVGEGT. The CDR3 covers 14 residues. This chain's CDR3 is CASSAFGTGYEQYF. Written as DNA, the CDR3 is TGTGCCAGCAGTGCCTTTGGGACAGGCTACGAGCAGTACTTC.

The chain recombines TRBV6-2 or TRBV6-3 with TRBJ1-2; D is possibly TRBD1 (5 bases). The CDR3 loop spans 18 amino acids. V gave up 6 bases and J gave up 2 bases, with 25 bases separating them. The germline CDR1 and CDR2 sequences are MNHEY and SVGEGT. The CDR3 is CASSKPRIARAANYGYTF. CDR3 nucleotide sequence: TGTGCCAGCAGCAAACCTCGGATTGCCAGGGCTGCGAACTATGGCTACACCTTC.

The rearrangement joins TRBV9 to TRBJ2-7, with 7 bases lining up with TRBD2. V shed 0 bases and J 3 bases; nucleotides not matched to a gene: 6. The germline CDR1 and CDR2 sequences are SGDLS and YYNGEE. The CDR3 is made up of 15 amino acids. The CDR3 spells CASSVGGGRSYEQYF. The CDR3 DNA reads as TGTGCCAGCAGCGTAGGAGGCGGGAGAAGCTACGAGCAGTACTTC.

The J gene is TRBJ2-5, the V gene TRBV4-1, with 11 bases lining up with TRBD2. The V and J ends lost 4 bases and 0 bases, in that order; junction bases with no gene match: 4. This CDR3 is 16 amino acids long. Per the germline V gene, CDR1 is MGHRA and CDR2 is YSYEKL. In DNA form, the CDR3 reads TGCGCCAGCAGCCCCGGGACTAGCGGCTACCAAGAGACCCAGTACTTC. This sequence encodes CASSPGTSGYQETQYF.

V usage is TRBV6-6 and J usage is TRBJ2-1; the D gene is possibly TRBD1 (5 bases). Germline V gene data show CDR1 as MNHNY and CDR2 as SVGAGI (reference sequence). The CDR3 contains 14 residues. The V end lost 11 bases, the J end lost 0 bases, and 14 bases lay between the germline ends. CDR3 in amino acids: CACMTESSYNEQFF. CDR3 bases: TGTGCCTGCATGACAGAAAGCTCCTACAATGAGCAGTTCTTC.

This clone occurred once. The genes are TRBV4-3 and TRBJ1-2, with 8 bases identical to TRBD1. Losses at the gene ends were 3 bases for V and 8 bases for J; bases not matched to a gene: 8. CDR3 length: 14 residues. The germline V gene has CDR1 LGHNA and CDR2 YSLEER. Here the CDR3 reads CASSQSRQGSGYTF. The CDR3 coding sequence is TGCGCCAGCAGCCAGTCGCGACAGGGGAGCGGCTACACCTTC.

The genes are TRBV30 and TRBJ2-2; no reliable D call. Trimming took off 2 bases at V and 13 bases at J, with 11 bases between the two ends. The CDR3 totals 11 residues. The germline V gene encodes CDR1 GTSNPN and CDR2 SVGIG (reference sequence). The CDR3 region has the DNA TGTGCCTGGAGTATTCTCGGTGGGCTGTTTTTT. Its translation: CAWSILGGLFF.

The chain couples TRBV7-8 to TRBJ1-1; D remains ambiguous. The germline gives CDR1 SGHVS, CDR2 FQNEAQ. The CDR3 consists of 15 residues. Trimming removed 1 base at V and 4 bases at J, with 13 bases between. In nucleotides, the CDR3 is TGTGCCAGCAGCTTAGGTACACCGCGAGGCACTGAAGCTTTCTTT. Translation gives CASSLGTPRGTEAFF.